A single sample gave rise to the 24 T cell receptor beta chains below, sequenced in a study of OX40 agonist ivuxolimab in advanced cancers. This table comes from immunoSEQ multiplex PCR, and its TCRdb copy is limited to in-frame clones, with some not included. Found here are roughly 75,000 clones, around four fifths of them singletons; the top ten hold around 0.76%. This specimen was CD4+ or CD8+ T cells sorted from blood, taken in a trial of the OX40 agonist ivuxolimab. All receptors derive from an adult with an advanced solid tumor such as melanoma, head and neck, liver or kidney cancer.

The chain uses TRBV10-1 and TRBJ2-3, with a tentative D call TRBD2 (5 bases). CDR1 is WNHNN, CDR2 SYGVQD, per germline (reference sequence). The CDR3 spans 13 residues. V shed 6 bases and J shed 1 base, with 8 bases lying between them. This CDR3 is CASRGSGTDTQYF. The CDR3 DNA reads TGCGCCAGCAGAGGGAGTGGCACAGATACGCAGTATTTT.

This clone has just a few counts. V usage is TRBV5-1 and J usage is TRBJ2-3, with 8 positions matching TRBD1. This CDR3 spans 14 amino acids. CDR1 SGHRS and CDR2 YFSETQ come from the germline V gene. After removal of 8 bases from V and 5 bases from J, the junction contained 10 bases not matched to a gene. CDR3 DNA: TGCGCCAGTACTCCGGGACAGGACTTAGATACGCAGTATTTT. Its protein is CASTPGQDLDTQYF.

Concerning this clone: Other DNA sequences of this sample code for an identical CDR3. The chain is built from TRBV7-2 and TRBJ1-1; maybe TRBD1 (5 bases). The germline gives CDR1 SGHTA, CDR2 FQGNSA. The CDR3 is made up of 14 amino acids. The V and J ends lost 3 bases and 1 base respectively, with 9 bases between them. This CDR3 reads CASSFGQGNTEAFF. The CDR3 bases are TGTGCCAGCAGCTTCGGCCAGGGGAACACTGAAGCTTTCTTT.

This clone is judged medium-sized. This sequence joins TRBV2 and TRBJ1-3; D is possibly TRBD1 (5 bases). Germline CDR1 is SNHLY and CDR2 is FYNNEI. Trimming shortened V by 6 bases and J by 0 bases, and 9 bases separated the two germline ends. The CDR3 runs to 14 residues. The chain's CDR3 is CASRGQDSGNTIYF. In DNA form, the CDR3 reads TGTGCCAGCAGGGGGCAGGACTCTGGAAACACCATATATTTT.

The chain combines TRBV9 with TRBJ2-2, with unresolved D. Trimming shortened V by 4 bases and J by 1 base, and 8 bases separated the two germline ends. The CDR3 is 14 residues long. Germline values: CDR1 SGDLS, CDR2 YYNGEE. This CDR3 reads CASSQTGNTGELFF. In DNA form, the CDR3 reads TGTGCCAGCAGCCAGACCGGGAACACCGGGGAGCTGTTTTTT.

The gene calls are TRBV11-1 and TRBJ2-3, with a weak D call TRBD2 (6 bases). From germline, CDR1 is SGHAT and CDR2 FQDESV (reference sequence). The CDR3 spans 13 residues. Deletions cut 5 bases from V and 5 bases from J, with 11 bases between. CDR3 DNA sequence: TGTGCCAGCAGCCTGGAGGGAGGAGATACGCAGTATTTT. Translation: CASSLEGGDTQYF.

This clone was observed a single time. This rearrangement joins TRBV19 to TRBJ2-7; 8 nucleotides agree with TRBD1. The CDR3 is made up of 14 amino acids. V lost 5 bases, J lost 3 bases, and 6 bases stayed unmatched. The germline CDR1 and CDR2 sequences are LNHDA and SQIVND (reference sequence). CDR3 residues: CASSSGQGVYEQYF. Here the CDR3 DNA reads TGTGCCAGTAGTTCCGGACAGGGTGTCTACGAGCAGTACTTC.

This chain uses TRBV10-3 with TRBJ2-5; 9 bases align to TRBD1. V lost 6 bases to trimming and J lost 4 bases; unmatched junction nucleotides: 6. The CDR3 runs 14 residues. Germline CDR1 reads ENHRY; CDR2 reads SYGVKD. The CDR3 DNA sequence: TGTGCCATCAGGCCGGGACAGGGAGGAGAGACCCAGTACTTC. Protein: CAIRPGQGGETQYF.

This chain connects TRBV2 to TRBJ1-5; possibly TRBD1 for D (6 bases). Germline CDR1 and CDR2: SNHLY and FYNNEI. V was shortened by 6 bases and J by 2 bases, with 11 bases between the two germline ends. This CDR3 region has 14 residues. The CDR3 nucleotides read TGTGCCAGCAGGAAGACAGGTGGCAATCAGCCCCAGCATTTT. Encoded protein: CASRKTGGNQPQHF.

The chain is built from TRBV5-1 and TRBJ2-7; 9 bases are a match to TRBD1. With 1 base clipped from V and 5 bases from J, the junction kept 4 bases outside the gene matches. The CDR3 totals 14 residues. Germline V lookup: CDR1 SGHRS, CDR2 YFSETQ. The CDR3 here is CASSLFGQGNEQYF. The DNA for the CDR3 is TGCGCCAGCAGCTTGTTCGGACAGGGGAACGAGCAGTACTTC.

This clone was observed once. The chain has TRBV18 and TRBJ2-7, with TRBD1 matching over 8 bases. This CDR3 contains 15 residues. The V segment lost 5 bases and the J segment 5 bases; nucleotides outside the gene matches: 11. Per germline, CDR1 KGHSH and CDR2 LQKENI. The CDR3 here is CASSVTGGSTHEQYF. DNA of the CDR3: TGTGCCAGCTCAGTTACAGGGGGATCCACCCACGAGCAGTACTTC.

This clone was observed a handful of times. The rearrangement links TRBV15 to TRBJ2-5; tentative D call: TRBD2 (5 bases). The length of the CDR3 is 18 residues. V gave up 0 bases and J gave up 4 bases, with 21 bases separating them. The germline CDR1 and CDR2 sequences are LNHNV and YYDKDF (reference sequence). The CDR3 sequence: CATSREAHAGVLPETQYF. CDR3 nucleotides: TGTGCCACCAGCAGAGAGGCCCACGCGGGTGTCTTACCAGAGACCCAGTACTTC.

The chain has TRBV27 and TRBJ1-6, with TRBD1 matching over 8 bases. Germline-derived CDR1 and CDR2 are MNHEY and SMNVEV (reference sequence). The ends lost 5 bases at V and 10 bases at J; junction bases unmatched: 7. The CDR3 spans 14 residues. The CDR3 coding sequence is TGTGCCAGCAGTCGAGGACAGGGTGGCTCACCCCTCCACTTT. Amino acids: CASSRGQGGSPLHF.

V usage is TRBV7-2 and J usage is TRBJ1-2; weak D call: TRBD1 (6 bases). Germline assignment: CDR1 SGHTA and CDR2 FQGNSA. This CDR3 comprises 17 residues. Between the trimmed V and J ends, which lost 0 bases and 4 bases, there was a span of 18 bases. The CDR3 DNA reads TGTGCCAGCAGCTTAGCGGCAGGGGCGGAATTAGGCTATGGCTACACCTTC. Amino acid sequence: CASSLAAGAELGYGYTF.

This chain uses TRBV19 with TRBJ1-3; possible D gene TRBD1, 5 bases. Per germline, CDR1 LNHDA and CDR2 SQIVND (reference sequence). The CDR3 has 16 residues. The V and J ends lost 4 bases and 1 base respectively, with 14 bases between them. The CDR3 loop is CASSTSPKGSGNTIYF. In nucleotides, the CDR3 is TGTGCCAGTAGTACCAGCCCGAAGGGGTCTGGAAACACCATATATTTT.

The chain links TRBV9 to TRBJ1-3; D is uncertain. Trimming removed 3 bases from V and 1 base from J, with 11 bases in between. Germline V gene data show CDR1 as SGDLS and CDR2 as YYNGEE. This CDR3 spans 15 amino acids. The DNA of the CDR3 is TGTGCCAGCAGCGGAGGAGGAACTTCTGGAAACACCATATATTTT. Amino acids: CASSGGGTSGNTIYF.

The chain couples TRBV4-3 to TRBJ2-5; the D is unclear. Germline lookup yields CDR1 LGHNA and CDR2 YSLEER. Trimming shortened V by 1 base and J by 7 bases, and 19 bases separated the two germline ends. The CDR3 loop spans 16 amino acids. The CDR3 DNA sequence: TGCGCCAGCAGCCAAGGGGCTGACCTGAGAAAGGGGACCCAGTACTTC. Its protein is CASSQGADLRKGTQYF.

This rearrangement joins TRBV27 to TRBJ2-7; TRBD2 is a possible D gene (6 bases). V was pared by 5 bases and J by 3 bases, with 26 bases between. Germline assignment: CDR1 MNHEY and CDR2 SMNVEV (reference sequence). This CDR3 region has 18 residues. Here the CDR3 reads CASSLVLADSYTYYEQYF. CDR3 DNA: TGTGCCAGCAGTCTTGTGTTAGCGGATTCCTATACATACTACGAGCAGTACTTC.

A remark on this clone: The sample carries other DNA sequences with the same CDR3. This sequence joins TRBV2 and TRBJ2-2; D is undetermined. From germline, CDR1 is SNHLY and CDR2 FYNNEI. The V end lost 5 bases, the J end lost 5 bases, and 6 bases lay between the germline ends. This CDR3 is 12 amino acids long. Here the CDR3 reads CASSLDTGELFF. The CDR3 nucleotides read TGTGCCAGCAGTCTAGATACCGGGGAGCTGTTTTTT.

The rearrangement joins TRBV28 to TRBJ1-6; a weak D match, TRBD1 (5 bases). Between the trimmed V and J ends, which lost 6 bases and 1 base, there was a span of 19 bases. Germline V CDR1 and CDR2: MDHEN, SYDVKM. This CDR3 is built from 18 residues. CDR3: CASSFGSGEGSYNSPLHF. For the CDR3, the DNA is TGTGCCAGCAGCTTCGGCTCGGGGGAAGGGTCCTATAATTCACCCCTCCACTTT.

This sequence joins TRBV10-3 and TRBJ2-1; 10 bases fit TRBD2. The CDR3 length is 15 residues. The germline V gene encodes CDR1 ENHRY and CDR2 SYGVKD. V was pared by 2 bases and J by 7 bases, with 5 bases of the junction left unmatched. The CDR3 region is CAISEVSSGSNEQFF. CDR3 DNA: TGTGCCATCAGTGAGGTTTCTAGCGGGAGTAATGAGCAGTTCTTC.

V usage is TRBV29-1 and J usage is TRBJ2-7; D uncertain. V gave up 6 bases and J gave up 5 bases, with 11 bases separating them. From germline, CDR1 is SQVTM and CDR2 ANQGSEA. The CDR3 has 11 residues. CDR3 DNA: TGCAGCGTCTGGGAAACCCACGAGCAGTACTTC. Translation: CSVWETHEQYF.

The genes are TRBV6-5 and TRBJ2-7, with 9 bases identical to TRBD2. Germline CDR1 reads MNHEY; CDR2 reads SVGAGI. The CDR3 extends over 15 amino acids. With 0 bases clipped from V and 2 bases from J, the junction kept 2 bases outside the gene matches. CDR3 amino acids: CASSYSSGSPYEQYF. CDR3 in DNA: TGTGCCAGCAGTTACTCTAGCGGGAGCCCCTACGAGCAGTACTTC.

This chain uses TRBV14 with TRBJ1-2; unclear D gene. The CDR3 length is 12 residues. Germline values: CDR1 SGHDN, CDR2 FVKESK. Trimming cost V 2 bases and J 6 bases, with 7 bases left between them. The CDR3 reads CASSQYVHGYTF. In DNA, the CDR3 is TGTGCCAGCAGCCAATACGTGCATGGCTACACCTTC. The complete variable domain, with remaining parts taken from reference TRBV14 and TRBJ1-2, reads EAGVTQFPSHSVIEKGQTVTLRCDPISGHDNLYWYRRVMGKEIKFLLHFVKESKQDESGMPNNRFLAERTGGTYSTLKVQPAELEDSGVYFCASSQYVHGYTFGSGTRLTVV.